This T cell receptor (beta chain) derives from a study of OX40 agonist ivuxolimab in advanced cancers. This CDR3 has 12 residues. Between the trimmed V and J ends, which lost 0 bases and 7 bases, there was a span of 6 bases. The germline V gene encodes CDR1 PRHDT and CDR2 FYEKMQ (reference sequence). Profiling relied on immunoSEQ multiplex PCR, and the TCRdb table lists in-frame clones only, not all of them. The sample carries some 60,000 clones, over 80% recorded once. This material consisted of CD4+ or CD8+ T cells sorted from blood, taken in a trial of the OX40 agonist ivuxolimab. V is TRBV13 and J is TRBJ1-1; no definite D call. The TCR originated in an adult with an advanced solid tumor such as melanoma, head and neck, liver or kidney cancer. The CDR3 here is CASSLGSREAFF. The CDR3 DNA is TGTGCCAGCAGCTTAGGGTCCCGTGAAGCTTTCTTT.